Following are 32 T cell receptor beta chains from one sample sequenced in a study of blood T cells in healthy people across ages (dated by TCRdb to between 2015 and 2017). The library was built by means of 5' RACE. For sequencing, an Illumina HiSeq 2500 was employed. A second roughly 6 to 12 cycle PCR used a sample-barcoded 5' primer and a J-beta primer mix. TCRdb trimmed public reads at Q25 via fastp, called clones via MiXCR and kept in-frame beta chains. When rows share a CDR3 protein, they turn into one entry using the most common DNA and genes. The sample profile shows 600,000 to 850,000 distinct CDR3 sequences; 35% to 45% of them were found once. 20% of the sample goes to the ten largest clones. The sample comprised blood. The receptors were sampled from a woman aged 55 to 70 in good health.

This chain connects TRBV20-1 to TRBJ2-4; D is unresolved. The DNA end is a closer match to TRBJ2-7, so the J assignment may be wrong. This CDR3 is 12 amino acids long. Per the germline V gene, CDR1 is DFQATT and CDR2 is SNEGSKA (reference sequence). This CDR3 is CSARDVHYEQYF. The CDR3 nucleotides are TGCAGTGCTAGAGATGTACATTACGAGCAGTACTTC.

The CDR3 DNA is TGTGCCAGCAGCTTATACAGGGAGAACACTGAAGCTTTCTTT. Its protein product is CASSLYRENTEAFF. This sequence joins TRBV7-2 and TRBJ1-1, with a tentative D call TRBD1 (6 bases). V gave up 2 bases and J gave up 1 base, with 8 bases separating them. Germline loops: CDR1 SGHTA, CDR2 FQGNSA. The CDR3 loop spans 14 amino acids. The full variable domain, completed using reference TRBV7-2 and TRBJ1-1, is GAGVSQSPSNKVTEKGKDVELRCDPISGHTALYWYRQSLGQGLEFLIYFQGNSAPDKSGLPSDRFSAERTGGSVSTLTIQRTQQEDSAVYLCASSLYRENTEAFFGQGTRLTVV.

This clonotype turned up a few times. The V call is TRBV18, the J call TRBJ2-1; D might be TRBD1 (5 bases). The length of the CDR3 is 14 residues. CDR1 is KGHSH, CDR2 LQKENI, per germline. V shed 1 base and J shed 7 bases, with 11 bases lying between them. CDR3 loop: CASSPQGNQNEQFF. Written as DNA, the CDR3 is TGTGCCAGCTCACCACAGGGGAATCAAAATGAGCAGTTCTTC.

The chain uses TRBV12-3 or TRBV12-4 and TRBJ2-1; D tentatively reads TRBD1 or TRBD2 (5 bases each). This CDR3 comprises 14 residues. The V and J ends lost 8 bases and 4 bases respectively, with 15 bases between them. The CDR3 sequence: CASALGTLYNEQFF. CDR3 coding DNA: TGTGCCAGCGCCCTGGGGACCTTGTACAATGAGCAGTTCTTC.

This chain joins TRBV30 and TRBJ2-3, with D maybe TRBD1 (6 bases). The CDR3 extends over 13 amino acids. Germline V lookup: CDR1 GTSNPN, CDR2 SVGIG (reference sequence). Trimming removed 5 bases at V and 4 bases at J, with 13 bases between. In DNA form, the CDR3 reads TGTGCCTGGGACAGGCCCCCTTCAGATACGCAGTATTTT. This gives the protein CAWDRPPSDTQYF.

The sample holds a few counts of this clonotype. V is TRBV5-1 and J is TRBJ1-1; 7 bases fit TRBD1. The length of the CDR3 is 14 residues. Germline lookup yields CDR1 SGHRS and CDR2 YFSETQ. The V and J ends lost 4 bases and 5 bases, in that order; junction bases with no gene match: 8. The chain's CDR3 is CASSRDRLGTEAFF. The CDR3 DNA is TGCGCCAGCAGCAGGGACAGACTAGGGACTGAAGCTTTCTTT.

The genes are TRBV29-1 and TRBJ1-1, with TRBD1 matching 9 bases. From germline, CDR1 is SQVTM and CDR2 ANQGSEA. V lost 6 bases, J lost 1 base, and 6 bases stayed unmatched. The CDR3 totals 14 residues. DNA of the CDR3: TGCAGCGTGGGGTGGGGACAGGGGAACACTGAAGCTTTCTTT. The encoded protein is CSVGWGQGNTEAFF.

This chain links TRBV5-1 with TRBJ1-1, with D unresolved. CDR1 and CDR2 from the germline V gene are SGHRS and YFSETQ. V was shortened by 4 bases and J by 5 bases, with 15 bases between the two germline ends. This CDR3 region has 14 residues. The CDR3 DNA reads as TGCGCCAGCAGCCCCTACCCGGGGAAGACTGAAGCTTTCTTT. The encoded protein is CASSPYPGKTEAFF.

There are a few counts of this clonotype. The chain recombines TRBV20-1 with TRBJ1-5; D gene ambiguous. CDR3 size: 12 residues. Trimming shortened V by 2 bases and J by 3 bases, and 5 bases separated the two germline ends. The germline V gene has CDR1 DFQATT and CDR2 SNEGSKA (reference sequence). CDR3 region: CSARQANQPQHF. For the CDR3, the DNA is TGCAGTGCTAGACAGGCCAATCAGCCCCAGCATTTT.

The DNA for the CDR3 is TGTGCCAGCAGCTCGATTGTGGGAGCCTCCTACGAGCAGTACTTC. Its protein is CASSSIVGASYEQYF. The chain combines TRBV7-9 with TRBJ2-7; possible D gene TRBD2, 5 bases. The germline CDR1 and CDR2 sequences are SEHNR and FQNEAQ (reference sequence). The CDR3 contains 15 residues. Trimming pared 4 bases from V and 0 bases from J, leaving 13 bases between.

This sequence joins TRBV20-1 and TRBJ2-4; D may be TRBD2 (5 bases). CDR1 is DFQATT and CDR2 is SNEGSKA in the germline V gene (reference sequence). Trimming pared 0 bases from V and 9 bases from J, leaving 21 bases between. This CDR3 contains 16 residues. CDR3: CSARDNGQRAFGIQYF. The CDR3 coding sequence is TGCAGTGCTAGAGATAATGGCCAGAGGGCTTTTGGCATTCAGTACTTC.

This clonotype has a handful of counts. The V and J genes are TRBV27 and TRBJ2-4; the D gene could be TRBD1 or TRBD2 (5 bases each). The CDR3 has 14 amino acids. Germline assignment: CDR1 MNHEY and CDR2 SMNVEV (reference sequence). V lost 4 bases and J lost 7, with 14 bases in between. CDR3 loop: CASSSGTGRNIQYF. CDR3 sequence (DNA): TGTGCCAGCAGTTCCGGGACGGGCCGCAACATTCAGTACTTC.

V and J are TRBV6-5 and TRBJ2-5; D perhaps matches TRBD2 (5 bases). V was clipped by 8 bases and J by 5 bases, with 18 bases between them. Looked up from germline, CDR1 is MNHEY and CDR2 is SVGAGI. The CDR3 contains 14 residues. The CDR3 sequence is CASRLGLHAETQYF. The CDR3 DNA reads TGTGCCAGCCGACTTGGACTGCATGCCGAGACCCAGTACTTC.

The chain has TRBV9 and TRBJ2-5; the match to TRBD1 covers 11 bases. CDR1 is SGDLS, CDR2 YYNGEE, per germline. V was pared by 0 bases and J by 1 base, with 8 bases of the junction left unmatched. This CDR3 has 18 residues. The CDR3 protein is CASSVATIGTGGQETQYF. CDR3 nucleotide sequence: TGTGCCAGCAGCGTAGCTACGATCGGGACAGGGGGCCAAGAGACCCAGTACTTC.

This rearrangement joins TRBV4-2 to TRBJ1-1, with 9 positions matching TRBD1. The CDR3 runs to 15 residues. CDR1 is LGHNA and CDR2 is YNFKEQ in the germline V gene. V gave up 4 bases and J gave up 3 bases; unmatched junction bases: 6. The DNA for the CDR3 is TGTGCCAGCAGCCTCGGACAGGGGAGGGACACTGAAGCTTTCTTT. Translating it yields CASSLGQGRDTEAFF.

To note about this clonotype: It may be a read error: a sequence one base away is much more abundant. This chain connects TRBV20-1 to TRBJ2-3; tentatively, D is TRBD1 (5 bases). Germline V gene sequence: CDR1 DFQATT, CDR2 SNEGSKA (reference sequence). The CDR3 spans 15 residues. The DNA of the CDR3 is TGCAGTGCTAGAGATCCAGGGTGGATGCCAGATACGCGGTATTTT. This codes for CSARDPGWMPDTRYF.

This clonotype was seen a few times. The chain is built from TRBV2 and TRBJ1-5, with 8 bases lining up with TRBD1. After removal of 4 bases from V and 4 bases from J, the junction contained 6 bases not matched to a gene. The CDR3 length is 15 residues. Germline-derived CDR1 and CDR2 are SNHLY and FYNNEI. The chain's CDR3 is CASSAFQGANQPQHF. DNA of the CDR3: TGTGCCAGCAGTGCTTTTCAGGGGGCGAATCAGCCCCAGCATTTT.

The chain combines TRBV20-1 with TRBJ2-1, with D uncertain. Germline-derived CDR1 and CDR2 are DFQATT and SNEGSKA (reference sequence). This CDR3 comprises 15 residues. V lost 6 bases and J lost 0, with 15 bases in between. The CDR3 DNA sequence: TGCAGTGCGAGACGGGCGCAGAGCTCCTACAATGAGCAGTTCTTC. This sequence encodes CSARRAQSSYNEQFF.

The CDR3, as DNA: TGTGCCAGCAGCCGCCGGACGGGAGGGAATGGCTACACCTTC. This translates into CASSRRTGGNGYTF. V gene TRBV6-5 combines with J gene TRBJ1-2, with no clear D. There are 14 residues in the CDR3. Germline CDR1 MNHEY, CDR2 SVGAGI. V lost 6 bases and J lost 6, with 17 bases in between.

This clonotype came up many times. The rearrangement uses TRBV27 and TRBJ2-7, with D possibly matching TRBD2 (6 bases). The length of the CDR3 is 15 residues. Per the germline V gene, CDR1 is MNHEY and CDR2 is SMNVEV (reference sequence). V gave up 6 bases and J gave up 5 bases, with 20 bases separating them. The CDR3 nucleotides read TGTGCCAGCAGCCCCCCCGCGGGATTGGAGGACGAGCAGTACTTC. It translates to CASSPPAGLEDEQYF.

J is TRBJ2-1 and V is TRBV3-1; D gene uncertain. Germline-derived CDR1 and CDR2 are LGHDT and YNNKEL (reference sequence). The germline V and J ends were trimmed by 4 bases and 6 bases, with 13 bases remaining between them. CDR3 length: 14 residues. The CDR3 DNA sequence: TGTGCCAGCAGCCGAGACGCGTCGGGCAATGAGCAGTTCTTC. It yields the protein CASSRDASGNEQFF.

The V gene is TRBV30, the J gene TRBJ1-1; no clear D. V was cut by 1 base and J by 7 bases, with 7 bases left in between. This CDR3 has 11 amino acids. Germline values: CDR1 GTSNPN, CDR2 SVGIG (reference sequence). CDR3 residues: CAWSGAVEAFF. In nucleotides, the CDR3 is TGTGCCTGGAGTGGGGCAGTTGAAGCTTTCTTT. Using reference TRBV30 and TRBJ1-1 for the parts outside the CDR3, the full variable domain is SQTIHQWPATLVQPVGSPLSLECTVEGTSNPNLYWYRQAAGRGLQLLFYSVGIGQISSEVPQNLSASRPQDRQFILSSKKLLLSDSGFYLCAWSGAVEAFFGQGTRLTVV.

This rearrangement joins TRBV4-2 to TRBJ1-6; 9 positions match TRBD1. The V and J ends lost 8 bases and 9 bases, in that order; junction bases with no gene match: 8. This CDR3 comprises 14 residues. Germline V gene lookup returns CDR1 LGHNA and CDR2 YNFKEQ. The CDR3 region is CASGKQGASSPLHF. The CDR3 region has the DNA TGTGCCAGCGGTAAACAGGGGGCAAGTTCACCCCTCCACTTT.

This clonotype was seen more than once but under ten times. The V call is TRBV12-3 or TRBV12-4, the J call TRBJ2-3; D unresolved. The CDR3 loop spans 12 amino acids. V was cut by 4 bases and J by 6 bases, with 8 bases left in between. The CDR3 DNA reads TGTGCCAGCAGTTCAAGGCCCGATACGCAGTATTTT. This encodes CASSSRPDTQYF.

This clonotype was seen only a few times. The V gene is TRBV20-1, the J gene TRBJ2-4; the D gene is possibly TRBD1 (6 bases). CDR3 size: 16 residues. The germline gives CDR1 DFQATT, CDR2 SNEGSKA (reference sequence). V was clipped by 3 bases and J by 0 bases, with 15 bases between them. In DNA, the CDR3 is TGCAGTGCTAGTATGCAGGGACAAATAGCCAAAAACATTCAGTACTTC. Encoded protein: CSASMQGQIAKNIQYF.

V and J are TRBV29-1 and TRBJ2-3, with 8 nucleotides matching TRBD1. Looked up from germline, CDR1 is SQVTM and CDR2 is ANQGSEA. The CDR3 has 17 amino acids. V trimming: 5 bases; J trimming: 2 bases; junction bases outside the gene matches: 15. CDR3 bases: TGCAGCGTTCAATCCCGCCCGGACAGGGAAGACACAGATACGCAGTATTTT. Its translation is CSVQSRPDREDTDTQYF.

CDR3 nucleotides: TGCAGCGTCGAGACTACATACTATGGCTACACCTTC. It translates to CSVETTYYGYTF. The rearrangement joins TRBV29-1 to TRBJ1-2; no reliable D call. Germline values: CDR1 SQVTM, CDR2 ANQGSEA. The CDR3 totals 12 residues. The V and J ends lost 6 bases and 3 bases respectively, with 11 bases between them.

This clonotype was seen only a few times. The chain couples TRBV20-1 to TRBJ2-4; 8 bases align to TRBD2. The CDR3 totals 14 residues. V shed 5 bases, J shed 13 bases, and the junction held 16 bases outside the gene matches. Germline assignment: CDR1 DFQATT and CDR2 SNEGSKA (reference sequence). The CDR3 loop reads CSAPGTSGGFEQYF. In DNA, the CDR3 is TGCAGTGCTCCCGGGACTAGTGGGGGTTTTGAGCAGTACTTC.

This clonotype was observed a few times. CDR3 residues: CASSDQGLNTEAFF. The CDR3 bases are TGTGCCAGCAGCGACCAGGGGTTGAACACTGAAGCTTTCTTT. The V gene is TRBV7-9, the J gene TRBJ1-1, with TRBD1 as a possible D gene (6 bases). Germline CDR1 and CDR2: SEHNR and FQNEAQ (reference sequence). The CDR3 is 14 residues long. The V gene lost 5 bases and the J gene lost 0 bases, with 10 bases spanning the gap.

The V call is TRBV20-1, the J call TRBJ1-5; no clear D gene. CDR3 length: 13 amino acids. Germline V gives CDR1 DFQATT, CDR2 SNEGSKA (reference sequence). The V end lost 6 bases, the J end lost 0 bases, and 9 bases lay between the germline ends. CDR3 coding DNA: TGCAGTGCCATAGGGCATAGCAATCAGCCCCAGCATTTT. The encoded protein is CSAIGHSNQPQHF.

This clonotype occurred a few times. CDR3 sequence: CASREEFSYEQYF. In DNA, the CDR3 is TGTGCCAGCAGAGAAGAGTTCTCCTACGAGCAGTACTTC. The V gene is TRBV6-2 or TRBV6-3, the J gene TRBJ2-7, with D unresolved. Trimming left V 6 bases short and J 0 bases short, with 9 bases between. CDR3 length: 13 amino acids. Germline CDR1 is MNHEY and CDR2 is SVGEGT.

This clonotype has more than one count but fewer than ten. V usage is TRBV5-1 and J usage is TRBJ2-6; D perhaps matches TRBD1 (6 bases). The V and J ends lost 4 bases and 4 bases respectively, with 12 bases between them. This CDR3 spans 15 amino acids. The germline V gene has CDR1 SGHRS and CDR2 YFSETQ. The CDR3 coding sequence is TGCGCCAGCAGCGCCGGACAGTCAGGGGCCAACGTCCTGACTTTC. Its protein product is CASSAGQSGANVLTF.